These T cell receptor beta chains were read from a single sample in a study of T cells in Graves' hyperthyroidism and ophthalmopathy. In TCRdb, the multiplex PCR reads were re-called with MiXCR into one record per CDR3 protein. Seen here are approximately 610,000 distinct CDR3 sequences, roughly 15% observed once, and the top ten hold over 3.5%. Sequenced sample: blood. The receptors were gathered from a woman between 35 and 50 years old with Graves' ophthalmopathy. CDR3s include the opening cysteine and the closing phenylalanine or tryptophan. A D gene is named only where the DNA matches it firmly. Clone size is not always given. Where it is, it says once, few, many or a class for expanded clones.

TRBD1,TRBV9,-,TRBJ2-7,CASSVGGQGWNEQYF,TGTGCCAGCAGCGTAGGGGGACAGGGGTGGAACGAGCAGTACTTC
-,TRBV6-2/TRBV6-3,many,TRBJ1-2,CASSPPPSGNYGYTF,TGTGCCAGCAGTCCACCCCCTTCGGGTAACTATGGCTACACCTTC
-,TRBV15,-,TRBJ1-1,CATSRDTSEGTEAFF,TGTGCCACCAGCAGAGATACCTCCGAGGGCACTGAAGCTTTCTTT
-,TRBV29-1,many,TRBJ1-1,CSVERGNNTEAFF,TGCAGCGTTGAAAGAGGGAACAACACTGAAGCTTTCTTT
TRBD2,TRBV6-4,many,TRBJ2-4,CASSPGIAGGALAKNIQYF,TGTGCCAGCAGTCCCGGTATAGCGGGAGGCGCCCTAGCCAAAAACATTCAGTACTTC
TRBD1,TRBV6-5,many,TRBJ2-7,CASSYSIGGQGIHEQYF,TGTGCCAGCAGTTACTCGATTGGGGGACAGGGTATCCACGAGCAGTACTTC
-,TRBV12-3/TRBV12-4,-,TRBJ2-7,CASSLAGVSEQYF,TGTGCCAGCAGTTTAGCGGGAGTTAGCGAGCAGTACTTC
-,TRBV27,-,TRBJ1-2,CASSFRDGRNGYTF,TGTGCCAGCAGCTTCCGGGACGGAAGGAATGGCTACACCTTC
TRBD1,TRBV28,many,TRBJ1-3,CASSRWTGGGNTIYF,TGTGCCAGCAGCCGATGGACAGGGGGGGGAAACACCATATATTTT
-,TRBV12-3/TRBV12-4,many,TRBJ1-1,CASSKKKTVTMNTEAFF,TGTGCCAGCAGTAAAAAAAAGACAGTGACCATGAACACTGAAGCTTTCTTT
TRBD1,TRBV11-3,once,TRBJ2-7,CAISLEGQVAEQYF,TGTGCCATCAGCTTAGAGGGACAGGTGGCCGAGCAGTACTTC
TRBD1,TRBV6-1,-,TRBJ1-1,CASGETGGEREAFF,TGTGCCAGCGGAGAGACAGGGGGCGAGAGAGAAGCTTTCTTT
TRBD2,TRBV29-1,many,TRBJ2-5,CSVGSGVEETQYF,TGCAGCGTCGGGAGCGGGGTGGAAGAGACCCAGTACTTC
-,TRBV6-5,many,TRBJ1-1,CASRVHEQEAFF,TGTGCCAGCAGGGTCCATGAACAAGAAGCTTTCTTT
TRBD1,TRBV18,-,TRBJ1-1,CASSPDRGGLNTEAFF,TGTGCCAGCTCACCAGACAGGGGGGGATTGAACACTGAAGCTTTCTTT
-,TRBV29-1,-,TRBJ2-7,CSVEVTPYEQYF,TGCAGCGTTGAGGTCACTCCCTACGAGCAGTACTTC
TRBD2,TRBV6-5,many,TRBJ2-7,CASNFLAGGNEQYF,TGTGCCAGCAATTTCCTAGCGGGAGGGAACGAGCAGTACTTC
-,TRBV28,many,TRBJ1-2,CASSSDRRNYGYTF,TGTGCCAGCAGCTCCGACAGGCGAAACTATGGCTACACCTTC
-,TRBV6-5,many,TRBJ1-1,CASSYSTVEEMNTEAFF,TGTGCCAGCAGTTACTCGACGGTAGAGGAAATGAACACTGAAGCTTTCTTT
-,TRBV10-3,many,TRBJ2-6,CAISELVSGANVLTF,TGTGCCATCAGTGAGCTAGTCTCTGGGGCCAACGTCCTGACTTTC
TRBD1,TRBV6-5,-,TRBJ1-2,CASSLRTGGGYGYTF,TGTGCCAGCAGTCTACGGACAGGGGGTGGCTATGGCTACACCTTC
TRBD1,TRBV27,many,TRBJ1-1,CASSLDRGGPEAFF,TGTGCCAGCAGTTTGGACAGGGGGGGACCTGAAGCTTTCTTT
-,TRBV7-2,few,TRBJ1-2,CASSLGVGNYGYTF,TGTGCCAGCAGCTTAGGAGTCGGCAACTATGGCTACACCTTC
-,TRBV6-2/TRBV6-3,many,TRBJ1-5,CASSYSLGNQPQHF,TGTGCCAGCAGTTACTCCCTCGGCAATCAGCCCCAGCATTTT
TRBD2,TRBV20-1,many,TRBJ2-7,CSAREAGGPYEQYF,TGCAGTGCTAGAGAGGCGGGAGGGCCCTACGAGCAGTACTTC
-,TRBV19,few,TRBJ2-7,CASSTRQRPTYEQYF,TGTGCCAGTAGTACCCGACAGAGACCCACCTACGAGCAGTACTTC
TRBD1,TRBV27,few,TRBJ2-2,CASSVRQGPGELFF,TGTGCCAGCAGTGTAAGACAGGGCCCCGGGGAGCTGTTTTTT
-,TRBV3-1,few,TRBJ1-5,CASSQDIRDQPQHF,TGTGCCAGCAGCCAAGATATCAGGGATCAGCCCCAGCATTTT
TRBD1,TRBV29-1,-,TRBJ1-1,CSAETGGAAEAFF,TGCAGCGCCGAAACAGGGGGCGCGGCTGAAGCTTTCTTT
TRBD1,TRBV27,many,TRBJ2-7,CASSFRDSLEEQYF,TGTGCCAGCAGTTTCCGGGACAGTCTGGAAGAGCAGTACTTC
-,TRBV12-3/TRBV12-4,once,TRBJ1-1,CASSLVDSLF,TGTGCCAGCAGTTTAGTCGACTCTCTCTTT
TRBD2,TRBV5-1,few,TRBJ2-7,CASSVTSGSPYEQYF,TGCGCCAGCAGCGTGACTAGCGGGAGCCCCTACGAGCAGTACTTC
-,TRBV11-2,few,TRBJ1-5,CASSLDYDSNQPQHF,TGTGCCAGCAGCTTAGACTATGATAGCAATCAGCCCCAGCATTTT
TRBD1,TRBV12-3/TRBV12-4,many,TRBJ1-1,CASSSGQGAIPEAFF,TGTGCCAGCAGTTCGGGACAGGGGGCTATCCCTGAAGCTTTCTTT
-,TRBV7-8,many,TRBJ1-3,CASSLEAGHTTGNTIYF,TGTGCCAGCAGCTTAGAGGCGGGGCACACAACTGGAAACACCATATATTTT
-,TRBV6-1,many,TRBJ1-2,CASSEVRGTASTF,TGTGCCAGCAGTGAAGTGAGGGGAACGGCGAGCACCTTC
TRBD2,TRBV27,many,TRBJ2-7,CASSLLAGGLEQYF,TGTGCCAGCAGTTTATTAGCGGGAGGGCTCGAGCAGTACTTC
-,TRBV6-1,few,TRBJ1-5,CATIPNQPQHF,TGTGCCACCATACCGAATCAGCCCCAGCATTTT
-,TRBV29-1,many,TRBJ2-7,CNVEESFSYEQYF,TGCAACGTTGAAGAGAGTTTCTCCTACGAGCAGTACTTC
-,TRBV14,many,TRBJ1-1,CASSQVVRGIFEAFF,TGTGCCAGCAGCCAAGTCGTAAGGGGAATCTTTGAAGCTTTCTTT
-,TRBV19,-,TRBJ2-6,CASSMTGANVLTF,TGTGCCAGTAGTATGACAGGGGCCAACGTCCTGACTTTC